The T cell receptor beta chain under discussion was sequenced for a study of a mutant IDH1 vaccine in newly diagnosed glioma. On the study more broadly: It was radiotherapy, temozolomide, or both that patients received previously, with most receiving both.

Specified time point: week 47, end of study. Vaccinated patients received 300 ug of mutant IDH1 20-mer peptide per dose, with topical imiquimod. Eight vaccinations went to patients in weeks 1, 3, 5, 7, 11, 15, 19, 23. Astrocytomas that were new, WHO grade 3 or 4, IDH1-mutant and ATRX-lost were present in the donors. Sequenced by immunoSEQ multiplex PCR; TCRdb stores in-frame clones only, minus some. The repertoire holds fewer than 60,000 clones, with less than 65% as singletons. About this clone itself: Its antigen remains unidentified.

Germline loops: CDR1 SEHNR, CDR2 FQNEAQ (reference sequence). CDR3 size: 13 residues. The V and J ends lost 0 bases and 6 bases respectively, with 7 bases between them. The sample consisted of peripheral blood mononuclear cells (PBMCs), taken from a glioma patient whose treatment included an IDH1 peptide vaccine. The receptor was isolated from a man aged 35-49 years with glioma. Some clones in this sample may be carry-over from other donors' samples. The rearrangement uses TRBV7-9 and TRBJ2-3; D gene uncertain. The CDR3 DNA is TGTGCCAGCAGCTTAGCGAGTCCGGATACGCAGTATTTT. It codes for CASSLASPDTQYF.